The clone carrying this TCR beta chain was seen only a few times. The antigen remains undetermined. The record originates from a study of beta chain features in type 1 diabetes. Expressed TCRB transcripts got sequenced, as all isolated RNA was reverse transcribed. Generated by immunoSEQ multiplex PCR, the TCRdb table keeps only in-frame clones and is missing some. The table includes about 160,000 clones, 8% to 8.5% detected once. The J segment lost 5 bases and the V segment lost 0 bases, leaving 7 bases of the junction unmatched. The CDR3 length is 15 residues. The V gene's germline CDR1 is SGHRS and CDR2 YFSETQ. By way of CD45RO/CCR7/CD25/CD127/CD95/CD27, the CD4+ regulatory, stem cell-like memory, central memory and naive cells were sorted. Populations isolated by sorting all had purity greater than 95%. The study's findings and limits: Shorter TCRB CDR3s, moderately but significantly so, marked every one of the four CD4+ subsets in Type 1 diabetes patients. In cDNA sequencing, cells with high TCR expression could be over-represented.

This sequence joins TRBV5-1 and TRBJ2-7; 8 positions match TRBD1. The clonotype comes from a woman in her late teens or twenties with type 1 diabetes. Sequenced: central memory CD4+ T cells from blood. CDR3 in DNA: TGCGCCAGCAGCTTGGTGACAGGGGCTTTAGACGAGCAGTACTTC. Residues: CASSLVTGALDEQYF.